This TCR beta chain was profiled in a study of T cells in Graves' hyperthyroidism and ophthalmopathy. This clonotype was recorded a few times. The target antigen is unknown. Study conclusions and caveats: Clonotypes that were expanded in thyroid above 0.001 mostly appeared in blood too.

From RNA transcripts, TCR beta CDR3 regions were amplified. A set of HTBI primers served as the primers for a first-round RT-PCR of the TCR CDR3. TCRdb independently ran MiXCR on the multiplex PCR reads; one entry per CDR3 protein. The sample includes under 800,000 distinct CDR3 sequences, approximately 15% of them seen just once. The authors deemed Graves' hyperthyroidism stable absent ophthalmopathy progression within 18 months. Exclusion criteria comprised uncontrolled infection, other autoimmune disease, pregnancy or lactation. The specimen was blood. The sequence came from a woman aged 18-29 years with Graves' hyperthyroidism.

The CDR3 DNA reads TGTGCCAGCAGAAAGACCGGGACAGGGATATACACCGGGGAGCTGTTTTTT. Its protein product is CASRKTGTGIYTGELFF. The gene calls are TRBV6-2 or TRBV6-3 and TRBJ2-2, with TRBD1 matching 9 bases. V lost 6 bases and J lost 3; bases outside the gene matches: 11. Germline CDR1 reads MNHEY; CDR2 reads SVGEGT. This CDR3 region has 17 residues.